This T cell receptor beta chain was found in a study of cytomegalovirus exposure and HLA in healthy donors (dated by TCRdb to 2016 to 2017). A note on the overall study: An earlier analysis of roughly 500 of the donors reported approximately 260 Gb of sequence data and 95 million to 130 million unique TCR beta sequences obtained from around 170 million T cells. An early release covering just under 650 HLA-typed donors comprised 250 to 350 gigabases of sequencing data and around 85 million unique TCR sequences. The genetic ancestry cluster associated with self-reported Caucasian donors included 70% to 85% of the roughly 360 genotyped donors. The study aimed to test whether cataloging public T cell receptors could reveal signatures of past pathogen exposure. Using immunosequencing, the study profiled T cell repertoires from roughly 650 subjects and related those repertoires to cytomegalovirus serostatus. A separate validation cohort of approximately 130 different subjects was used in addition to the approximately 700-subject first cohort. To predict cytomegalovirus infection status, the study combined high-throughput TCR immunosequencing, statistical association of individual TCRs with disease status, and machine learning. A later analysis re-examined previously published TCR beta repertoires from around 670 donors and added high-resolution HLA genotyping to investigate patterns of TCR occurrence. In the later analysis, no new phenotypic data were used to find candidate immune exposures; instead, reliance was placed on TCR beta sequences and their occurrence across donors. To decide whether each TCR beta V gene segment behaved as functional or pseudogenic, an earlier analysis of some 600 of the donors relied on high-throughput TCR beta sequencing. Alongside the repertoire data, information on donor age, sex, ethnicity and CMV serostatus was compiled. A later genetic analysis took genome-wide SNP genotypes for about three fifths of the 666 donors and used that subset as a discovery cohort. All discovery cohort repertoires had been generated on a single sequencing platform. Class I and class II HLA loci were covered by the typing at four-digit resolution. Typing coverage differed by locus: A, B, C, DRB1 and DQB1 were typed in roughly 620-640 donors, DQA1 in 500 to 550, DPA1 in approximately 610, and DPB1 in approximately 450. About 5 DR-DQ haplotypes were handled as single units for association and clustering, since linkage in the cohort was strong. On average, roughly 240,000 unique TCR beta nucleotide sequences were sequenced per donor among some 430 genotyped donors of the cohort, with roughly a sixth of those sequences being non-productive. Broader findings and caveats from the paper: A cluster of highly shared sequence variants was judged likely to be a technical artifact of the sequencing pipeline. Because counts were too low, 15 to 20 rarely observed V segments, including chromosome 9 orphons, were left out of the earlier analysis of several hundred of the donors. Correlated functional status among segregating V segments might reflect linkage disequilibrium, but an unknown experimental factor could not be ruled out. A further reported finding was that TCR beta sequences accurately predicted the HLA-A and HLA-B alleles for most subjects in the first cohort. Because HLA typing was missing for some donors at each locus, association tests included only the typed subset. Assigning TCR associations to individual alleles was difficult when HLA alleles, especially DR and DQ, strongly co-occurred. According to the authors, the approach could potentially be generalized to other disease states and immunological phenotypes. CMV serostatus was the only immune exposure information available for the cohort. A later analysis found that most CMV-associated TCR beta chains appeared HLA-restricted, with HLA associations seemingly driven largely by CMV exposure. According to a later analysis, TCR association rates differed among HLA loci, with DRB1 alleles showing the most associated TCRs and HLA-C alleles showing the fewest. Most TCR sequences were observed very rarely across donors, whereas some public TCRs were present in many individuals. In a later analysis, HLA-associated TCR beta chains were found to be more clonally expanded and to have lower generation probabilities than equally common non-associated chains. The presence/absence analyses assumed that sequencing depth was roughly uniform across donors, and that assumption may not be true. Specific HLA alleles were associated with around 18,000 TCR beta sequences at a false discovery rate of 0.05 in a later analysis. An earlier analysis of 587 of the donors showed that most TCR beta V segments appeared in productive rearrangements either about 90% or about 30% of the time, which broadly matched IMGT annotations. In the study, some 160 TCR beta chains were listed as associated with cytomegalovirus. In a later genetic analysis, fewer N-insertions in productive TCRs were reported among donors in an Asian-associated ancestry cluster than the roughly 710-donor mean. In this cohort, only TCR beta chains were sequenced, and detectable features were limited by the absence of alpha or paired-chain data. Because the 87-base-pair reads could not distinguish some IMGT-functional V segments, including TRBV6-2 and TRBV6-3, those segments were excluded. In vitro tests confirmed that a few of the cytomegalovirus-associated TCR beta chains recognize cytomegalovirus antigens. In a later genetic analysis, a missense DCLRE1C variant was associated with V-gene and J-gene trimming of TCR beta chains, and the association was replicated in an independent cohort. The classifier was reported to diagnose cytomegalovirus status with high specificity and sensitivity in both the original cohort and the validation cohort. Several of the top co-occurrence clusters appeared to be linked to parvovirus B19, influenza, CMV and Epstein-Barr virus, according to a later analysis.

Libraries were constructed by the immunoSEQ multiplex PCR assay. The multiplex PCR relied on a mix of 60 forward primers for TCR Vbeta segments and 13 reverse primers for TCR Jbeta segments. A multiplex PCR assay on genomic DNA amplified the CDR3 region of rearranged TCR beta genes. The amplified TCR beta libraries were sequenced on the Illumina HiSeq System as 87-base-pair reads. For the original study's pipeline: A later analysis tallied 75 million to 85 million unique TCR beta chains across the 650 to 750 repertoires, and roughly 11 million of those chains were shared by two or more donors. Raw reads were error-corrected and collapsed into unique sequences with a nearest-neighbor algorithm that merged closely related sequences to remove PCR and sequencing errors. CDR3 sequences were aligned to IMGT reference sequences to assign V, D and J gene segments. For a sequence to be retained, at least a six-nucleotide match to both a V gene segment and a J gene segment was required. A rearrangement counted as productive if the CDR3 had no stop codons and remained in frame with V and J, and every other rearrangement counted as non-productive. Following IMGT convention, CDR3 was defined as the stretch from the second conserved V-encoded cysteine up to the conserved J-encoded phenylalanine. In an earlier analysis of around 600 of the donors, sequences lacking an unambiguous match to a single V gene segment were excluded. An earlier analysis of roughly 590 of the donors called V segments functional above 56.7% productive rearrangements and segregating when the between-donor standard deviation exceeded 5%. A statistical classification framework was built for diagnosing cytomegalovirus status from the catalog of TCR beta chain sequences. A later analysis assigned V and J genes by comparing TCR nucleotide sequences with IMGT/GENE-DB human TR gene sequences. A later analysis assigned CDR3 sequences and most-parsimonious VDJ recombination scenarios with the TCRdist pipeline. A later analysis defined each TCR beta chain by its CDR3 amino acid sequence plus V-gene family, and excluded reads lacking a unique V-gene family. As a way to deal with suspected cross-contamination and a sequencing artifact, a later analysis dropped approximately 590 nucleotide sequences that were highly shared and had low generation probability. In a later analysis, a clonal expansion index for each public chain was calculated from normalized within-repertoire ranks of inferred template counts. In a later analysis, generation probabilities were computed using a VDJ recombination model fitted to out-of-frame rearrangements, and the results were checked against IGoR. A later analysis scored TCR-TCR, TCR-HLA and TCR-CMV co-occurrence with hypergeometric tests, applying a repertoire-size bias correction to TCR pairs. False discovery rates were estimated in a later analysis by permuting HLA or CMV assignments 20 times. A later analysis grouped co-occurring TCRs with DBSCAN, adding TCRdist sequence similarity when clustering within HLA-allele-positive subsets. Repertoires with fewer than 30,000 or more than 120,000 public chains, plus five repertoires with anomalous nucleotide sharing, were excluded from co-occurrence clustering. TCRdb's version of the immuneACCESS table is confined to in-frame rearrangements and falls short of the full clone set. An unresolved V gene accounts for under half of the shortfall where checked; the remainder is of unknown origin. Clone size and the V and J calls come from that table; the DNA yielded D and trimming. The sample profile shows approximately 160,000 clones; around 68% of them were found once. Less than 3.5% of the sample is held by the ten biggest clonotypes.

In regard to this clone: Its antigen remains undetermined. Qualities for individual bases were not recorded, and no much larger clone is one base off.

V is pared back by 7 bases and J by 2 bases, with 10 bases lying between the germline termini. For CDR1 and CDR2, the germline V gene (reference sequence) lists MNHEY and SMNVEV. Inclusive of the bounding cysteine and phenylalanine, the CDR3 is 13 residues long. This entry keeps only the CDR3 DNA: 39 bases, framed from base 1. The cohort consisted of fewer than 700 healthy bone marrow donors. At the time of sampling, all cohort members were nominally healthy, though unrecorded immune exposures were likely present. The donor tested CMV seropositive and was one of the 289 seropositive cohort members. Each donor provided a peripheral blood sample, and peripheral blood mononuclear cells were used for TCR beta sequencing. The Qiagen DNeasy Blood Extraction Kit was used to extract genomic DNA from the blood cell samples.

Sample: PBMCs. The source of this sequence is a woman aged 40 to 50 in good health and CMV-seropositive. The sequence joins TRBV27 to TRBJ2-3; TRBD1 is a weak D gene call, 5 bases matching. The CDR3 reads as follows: CASIRQTTDTQYF. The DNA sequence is TGTGCCAGCATCCGACAGACCACAGATACGCAGTATTTT.